A single T cell receptor beta chain is shown here with its context. The CDR3 covers 18 residues. Germline-derived CDR1 and CDR2 are SGHVS and FQNEAQ. J gave up 0 bases and V 7 bases, and 16 bases lay outside the gene matches. An assay was performed, and its level was deep. Genomic DNA of every subset was divided equally among multiple immunoSEQ plates. Sequenced by immunoSEQ multiplex PCR; TCRdb stores in-frame clones only, minus some. The table includes around 510,000 clones, roughly 72% detected once. These data are taken from a study of shared clonotypes between healthy human individuals. All of the donors resided in Nashville, Tennessee, and each was a Caucasian adult.

The TCR comes from a woman in her thirties or forties in good health. Some clones in this sample may be carry-over from other donors' samples. The gene calls are TRBV7-8 and TRBJ2-7; 9 bases line up with TRBD2. Sample: PBMCs. The CDR3 DNA reads TGTGCCAGCATCCCGTCGACTAGCGGAGGATATTACTCCTACGAGCAGTACTTC. Protein sequence: CASIPSTSGGYYSYEQYF.